The text below deals with one T cell receptor (beta chain). Original data processing: Estimation of nucleated cell counts relied on the amplification of reference gene primers. Profiled with immunoSEQ multiplex PCR; TCRdb holds only in-frame clones, not every one. The D gene and trimming were derived from the DNA, and the V and J assignments and clone size from that table. The repertoire consists of some 150,000 clones, with roughly four fifths occurring once and the leading ten covering approximately 1.4%. This record belongs to a study of blood T cell repertoires in COVID-19. Study-level background: There were acute and convalescent COVID-19 samples, and they came from the United States, Italy and Spain.

Germline V CDR1 and CDR2: LGHNA, YNFKEQ. The CDR3 runs 19 residues. V was clipped by 0 bases and J by 2 bases; unmatched bases: 14. The sequenced material came from peripheral blood. The origin of this receptor is a human donor in a cohort sampled during active COVID-19. The chain recombines TRBV4-2 with TRBJ2-3; 7 positions match TRBD2. CDR3 DNA: TGTGCCAGCAGCCAAGACCCCACTCCACTAGCGAGGACCACAGATACGCAGTATTTT. It encodes CASSQDPTPLARTTDTQYF.